The 27 T cell receptor beta chains listed next were all sequenced from one sample in a study of cytomegalovirus exposure and HLA in healthy donors. The assay was immunoSEQ multiplex PCR, and TCRdb's table has in-frame clones only and misses some. This sample carries 120,000 or so clones, 80% to 90% of them seen once, and the ten largest clones take about 2.1%. The sequencing sample was made of PBMCs. The source of these receptors is a woman younger than 35 in good health and CMV-seronegative.

This clone was counted between two and nine times. The rearrangement links TRBV19 to TRBJ1-5; 7 nucleotides agree with TRBD1. The germline V gene encodes CDR1 LNHDA and CDR2 SQIVND (reference sequence). With 9 bases clipped from V and 0 bases from J, the junction kept 8 bases outside the gene matches. The CDR3 loop spans 15 amino acids. Here the CDR3 reads CASTPTGFSNQPQHF. CDR3 in DNA: TGTGCCAGCACACCGACAGGGTTTAGCAATCAGCCCCAGCATTTT.

The chain combines TRBV27 with TRBJ1-1; maybe TRBD1 (6 bases). CDR3 length: 16 amino acids. Germline lookup yields CDR1 MNHEY and CDR2 SMNVEV (reference sequence). The ends were cut back, 7 bases at V and 1 base at J, with 19 bases in the middle. The CDR3 loop reads CASKRLQTGKNTEAFF. The CDR3 DNA is TGTGCCAGCAAACGACTTCAGACAGGAAAGAACACTGAAGCTTTCTTT.

The rearrangement uses TRBV5-1 and TRBJ2-1; 14 bases align to TRBD2. V lost 4 bases to trimming and J lost 3 bases; unmatched junction nucleotides: 3. CDR1 and CDR2 (germline): SGHRS, YFSETQ. The CDR3 has 16 residues. The CDR3: CASSATSGGVYNEQFF. CDR3 in DNA: TGCGCCAGCAGCGCGACTAGCGGGGGGGTCTACAATGAGCAGTTCTTC.

The J gene is TRBJ2-7, the V gene TRBV28; tentatively, D is TRBD1 (6 bases). The V end was cut by 2 bases, the J end by 7 bases, with 21 bases between. CDR1 is MDHEN, CDR2 SYDVKM, per germline. CDR3 size: 16 residues. As DNA, the CDR3 is TGTGCCAGCAGTTTAACCCCTGGATCAGGGGCTTTAGAGCAGTACTTC. It specifies CASSLTPGSGALEQYF.

This sequence joins TRBV28 and TRBJ2-5, with 11 bases identical to TRBD1. The CDR3 sequence is 16 residues long. V was clipped by 3 bases and J by 4 bases; unmatched bases: 7. Germline values: CDR1 MDHEN, CDR2 SYDVKM. The chain's CDR3 is CASSFRGTGGIETQYF. The CDR3 DNA is TGTGCCAGCAGTTTTCGCGGGACAGGGGGAATAGAGACCCAGTACTTC.

J is TRBJ2-7 and V is TRBV11-3; the D is unclear. The CDR3 is made up of 12 amino acids. V lost 5 bases and J lost 3, with 8 bases in between. CDR1 is SGHNT, CDR2 YENEEA, per germline. CDR3 nucleotide sequence: TGTGCCAGCAGCCCCCCGAGCTACGAGCAGTACTTC. Protein sequence: CASSPPSYEQYF.

J is TRBJ2-2 and V is TRBV19; TRBD2 is a possible D gene (6 bases). Germline CDR1 is LNHDA and CDR2 is SQIVND (reference sequence). This CDR3 region has 14 residues. V was shortened by 6 bases and J by 3 bases, with 11 bases between the two germline ends. The CDR3 coding sequence is TGTGCCAGTAGATCCGGGACTCACACCGGGGAGCTGTTTTTT. Translated: CASRSGTHTGELFF.

This clone occurred once. The chain uses TRBV18 and TRBJ1-2; 7 nucleotides align to TRBD1. CDR3 size: 14 residues. Germline CDR1 is KGHSH and CDR2 is LQKENI. V dropped 2 bases and J dropped 2; count of bases not matched to a gene: 2. CDR3 region: CASSPAGQNYGYTF. DNA for the CDR3: TGTGCCAGCTCACCAGCGGGACAGAACTATGGCTACACCTTC.

The chain uses TRBV27 and TRBJ2-1; 10 bases match TRBD2. The CDR3 runs to 16 residues. Germline CDR1 is MNHEY and CDR2 is SMNVEV (reference sequence). Unmatched junction bases numbered 3, after V lost 1 base and J lost 3 bases. The CDR3 DNA is TGTGCCAGCAGTTTATACGGGACTAGCGACTACAATGAGCAGTTCTTC. This translates into CASSLYGTSDYNEQFF.

The V gene is TRBV9, the J gene TRBJ2-7, with a weak D call TRBD2 (7 bases). Germline V lookup: CDR1 SGDLS, CDR2 YYNGEE. Deletions cut 0 bases from V and 2 bases from J, with 18 bases between. The CDR3 contains 17 residues. The CDR3 region is CASSVATLGRGPYEQYF. The CDR3 DNA sequence: TGTGCCAGCAGCGTAGCTACGTTGGGGCGGGGGCCCTACGAGCAGTACTTC.

The chain combines TRBV2 with TRBJ2-1; D may be TRBD2 (5 bases). Deletions cut 3 bases from V and 7 bases from J, with 16 bases between. CDR1 and CDR2 (germline): SNHLY, FYNNEI. This CDR3 has 15 residues. This chain's CDR3 is CASSDLDSAWNEQFF. The CDR3 DNA follows: TGTGCCAGCAGTGATTTGGACTCAGCGTGGAATGAGCAGTTCTTC.

Details on this clone: At the DNA level, this CDR3 is encoded by other sequences in the same sample as well. V and J are TRBV4-1 and TRBJ2-7, with a possible D match to TRBD2 (5 bases). Deletions cut 0 bases from V and 0 bases from J, with 9 bases between. The CDR3 loop spans 15 amino acids. Germline values: CDR1 MGHRA, CDR2 YSYEKL. CDR3 bases: TGCGCCAGCAGCCAAGAATGGGAGAGCTCCTACGAGCAGTACTTC. This sequence encodes CASSQEWESSYEQYF.

The chain employs TRBV9 and TRBJ2-3; perhaps TRBD1 as D (5 bases). In germline, CDR1 is SGDLS, CDR2 YYNGEE. V was shortened by 3 bases and J by 4 bases, with 15 bases between the two germline ends. This CDR3 is 15 amino acids long. The chain's CDR3 is CASSEVGVRADTQYF. The CDR3, as DNA: TGTGCCAGCAGCGAGGTGGGTGTCAGGGCAGATACGCAGTATTTT.

This clone was observed many times. The chain has TRBV28 and TRBJ2-2; maybe TRBD1 (5 bases). Germline V CDR1 and CDR2: MDHEN, SYDVKM. Trimming shortened V by 6 bases and J by 1 base, and 9 bases separated the two germline ends. The CDR3 is 14 amino acids. The CDR3 loop reads CASRVTGNTGELFF. DNA for the CDR3: TGTGCCAGCAGAGTAACAGGGAACACCGGGGAGCTGTTTTTT.

The chain employs TRBV9 and TRBJ2-3, with 7 positions matching TRBD2. Germline loops: CDR1 SGDLS, CDR2 YYNGEE. V dropped 3 bases and J dropped 5; count of bases not matched to a gene: 15. The CDR3 sequence is 17 residues long. CDR3 sequence reads: CASSASPRRGKRDTQYF. CDR3 coding DNA: TGTGCCAGCAGCGCCTCCCCTCGGCGGGGGAAGAGAGATACGCAGTATTTT.

The chain links TRBV11-2 to TRBJ2-3, with D possibly TRBD2 on 5 matching bases. The V gene's germline CDR1 is SGHAT and CDR2 FQNNGV. This CDR3 contains 16 residues. V was pared by 5 bases and J by 0 bases, with 15 bases between. CDR3 bases: TGTGCCAGCAGCCAAGGACTGGTTACTAGCACAGATACGCAGTATTTT. Its protein product is CASSQGLVTSTDTQYF.

This clone came up once. J is TRBJ1-3 and V is TRBV15; the D is unclear. The CDR3 totals 13 residues. Germline CDR1 and CDR2: LNHNV and YYDKDF (reference sequence). Trimming pared 3 bases from V and 4 bases from J, leaving 7 bases between. This chain's CDR3 is CATSRARGNTIYF. CDR3 nucleotide sequence: TGTGCCACCAGCAGGGCCCGAGGAAACACCATATATTTT.

The chain uses TRBV27 and TRBJ2-1; 14 nucleotides line up with TRBD2. This CDR3 contains 14 residues. V dropped 4 bases and J dropped 13; count of bases not matched to a gene: 6. Germline V lookup: CDR1 MNHEY, CDR2 SMNVEV (reference sequence). CDR3 residues: CASSSSGTSGSQFF. The DNA of the CDR3 is TGTGCCAGCAGTTCCTCCGGGACTAGCGGGAGTCAGTTCTTC.

The genes are TRBV7-9 and TRBJ2-2, with 7 nucleotides matching TRBD1. CDR3 length: 17 amino acids. The V and J ends lost 3 bases and 4 bases, in that order; junction bases with no gene match: 11. Germline V gives CDR1 SEHNR, CDR2 FQNEAQ (reference sequence). CDR3 region: CASSLLNRGFSTGELFF. The CDR3 DNA reads TGTGCCAGCAGCTTGCTAAACAGGGGTTTTTCCACCGGGGAGCTGTTTTTT.

This clone was picked up one time. J is TRBJ2-2 and V is TRBV4-1; D is ambiguous. This CDR3 region has 15 residues. Trimming shortened V by 5 bases and J by 6 bases, and 16 bases separated the two germline ends. CDR1 is MGHRA and CDR2 is YSYEKL in the germline V gene. The CDR3 nucleotides read TGCGCCAGCAGCACTCCCATTGTTTATGCCGGGGAGCTGTTTTTT. Translating gives CASSTPIVYAGELFF.

The chain couples TRBV7-2 to TRBJ2-1, with 8 nucleotides matching TRBD2. V shed 3 bases and J 2 bases; nucleotides not matched to a gene: 12. The CDR3 contains 18 residues. The germline gives CDR1 SGHTA, CDR2 FQGNSA. The CDR3 bases are TGTGCCAGCAGCTTTAATTCGCAACTAGCGGCAACCTACAATGAGCAGTTCTTC. This translates into CASSFNSQLAATYNEQFF.

V and J are TRBV7-2 and TRBJ2-7; 7 nucleotides line up with TRBD2. The CDR3 runs 14 residues. J lost 7 bases, V lost 5 bases, and 11 bases had no gene match. From germline, CDR1 is SGHTA and CDR2 FQGNSA. The CDR3 region has the DNA TGTGCCAGCAGCCGTGGGGGGGGAGGGAAAGAGCAGTACTTC. Protein product: CASSRGGGGKEQYF.

The rearrangement links TRBV11-3 to TRBJ2-7; 8 bases map to TRBD2. Trimming at V came to 5 bases and at J to 6 bases, leaving 15 bases not matched to a gene. Germline V gene lookup returns CDR1 SGHNT and CDR2 YENEEA. This CDR3 spans 16 amino acids. CDR3 bases: TGTGCCAGCAGCCCTAGCGGGCCGGGACCGTCAACCGAGCAGTACTTC. This gives the protein CASSPSGPGPSTEQYF.

This chain uses TRBV5-1 with TRBJ2-2; D may be TRBD2 (6 bases). Germline loops: CDR1 SGHRS, CDR2 YFSETQ. The CDR3 runs 16 residues. The V end was cut by 0 bases, the J end by 0 bases, with 9 bases between. The CDR3 loop is CASSLVERANTGELFF. The CDR3 DNA reads TGCGCCAGCAGCTTGGTAGAGCGGGCGAACACCGGGGAGCTGTTTTTT.

V is TRBV7-9 and J is TRBJ1-2; 8 bases are shared with TRBD1. Germline CDR1 and CDR2: SEHNR and FQNEAQ (reference sequence). The trim removed 4 bases at V and 4 bases at J, leaving 5 bases unmatched. There are 14 residues in the CDR3. CDR3: CASSSGQGSYGYTF. The CDR3 region has the DNA TGTGCCAGCAGCTCAGGACAGGGTAGCTATGGCTACACCTTC. The full variable domain, rest sourced from reference TRBV7-9 and TRBJ1-2, is DTGVSQNPRHKITKRGQNVTFRCDPISEHNRLYWYRQTLGQGPEFLTYFQNEAQLEKSRLLSDRFSAERPKGSFSTLEIQRTEQGDSAMYLCASSSGQGSYGYTFGSGTRLTVV.

The rearrangement uses TRBV18 and TRBJ2-1; 9 bases agree with TRBD1. CDR1 is KGHSH, CDR2 LQKENI, per germline. V dropped 2 bases and J dropped 8; count of bases not matched to a gene: 1. The CDR3 extends over 13 amino acids. CDR3 coding DNA: TGTGCCAGCTCACCAGGGACAGGGCATGAGCAGTTCTTC. Its protein product is CASSPGTGHEQFF.

The chain has TRBV29-1 and TRBJ2-7; 7 bases map to TRBD2. V was pared by 3 bases and J by 3 bases, with 5 bases of the junction left unmatched. CDR1 is SQVTM and CDR2 is ANQGSEA in the germline V gene. The CDR3 runs 13 residues. The CDR3 here is CSVEFGGGYEQYF. CDR3 coding DNA: TGCAGCGTTGAGTTCGGCGGGGGCTACGAGCAGTACTTC.